The 17 T cell receptor beta chains presented below share a single source sample, sequenced in a study of cytomegalovirus exposure and HLA in healthy donors. Vbeta (60) and Jbeta (13) primers were used in the PCR. Clones were sequenced by immunoSEQ multiplex PCR, and TCRdb holds only the in-frame ones, with some missing. The sample features 150,000 to 200,000 clones, with roughly 6.7% in its top ten. The sequencing sample was made of PBMCs. The receptor set was obtained from a man in his thirties or forties in good health and CMV-seronegative.

V is TRBV19 and J is TRBJ2-5; D not resolved. The V end was cut by 8 bases, the J end by 5 bases, with 6 bases between. Germline CDR1 LNHDA, CDR2 SQIVND (reference sequence). The CDR3 is 10 residues long. Here the CDR3 DNA reads TGTGCCAGTGGTCGGGAGACCCAGTACTTC. This sequence encodes CASGRETQYF.

The chain combines TRBV5-4 with TRBJ2-7, with TRBD1 matching over 8 bases. The CDR3 totals 15 residues. Germline assignment: CDR1 SGHNT and CDR2 YYREEE (reference sequence). V trimming: 4 bases; J trimming: 0 bases; junction bases outside the gene matches: 6. The chain's CDR3 is CASSRTGRLSYEQYF. CDR3 bases: TGTGCCAGCAGCCGGACAGGGCGACTCTCCTACGAGCAGTACTTC. Complete variable domain (other parts from reference TRBV5-4 and TRBJ2-7): ETGVTQSPTHLIKTRGQQVTLRCSSQSGHNTVSWYQQALGQGPQFIFQYYREEENGRGNFPPRFSGLQFPNYSSELNVNALELDDSALYLCASSRTGRLSYEQYFGPGTRLTVT.

The chain links TRBV27 to TRBJ1-1; D is perhaps TRBD1 (5 bases). The CDR3 spans 15 residues. The V gene lost 2 bases and the J gene lost 3 bases, with 13 bases spanning the gap. Per germline, CDR1 MNHEY and CDR2 SMNVEV (reference sequence). CDR3 in DNA: TGTGCCAGCAGTTTAATAGATCCGGGGGACACTGAAGCTTTCTTT. Protein sequence: CASSLIDPGDTEAFF.

The gene calls are TRBV6-6 and TRBJ1-2; possibly TRBD1 for D (5 bases). This CDR3 region has 16 residues. V was trimmed by 4 bases and J by 2 bases, leaving 17 bases between them. CDR1 is MNHNY, CDR2 SVGAGI, per germline (reference sequence). The CDR3 sequence: CASSSGVSYSNYGYTF. DNA of the CDR3: TGTGCCAGCAGTTCGGGGGTCAGTTATTCGAACTATGGCTACACCTTC.

This chain joins TRBV12-5 and TRBJ2-5, with D possibly TRBD1 on 6 matching bases. The CDR3 covers 15 residues. Looked up from germline, CDR1 is LGHNT and CDR2 is FRNRAP. The germline V and J ends were trimmed by 4 bases and 8 bases, with 20 bases remaining between them. The CDR3 here is CASGWTAFPPFTQYF. CDR3 coding DNA: TGTGCTAGTGGTTGGACAGCCTTCCCCCCGTTCACCCAGTACTTC.

V and J are TRBV29-1 and TRBJ1-1, with D perhaps matching TRBD1 (6 bases). Trimming removed 3 bases at V and 3 bases at J, with 11 bases between. This CDR3 comprises 13 residues. Germline lookup yields CDR1 SQVTM and CDR2 ANQGSEA. Written as DNA, the CDR3 is TGCAGCGTTGACCCGACAGGACACACTGAAGCTTTCTTT. Protein product: CSVDPTGHTEAFF.

The chain links TRBV7-9 to TRBJ2-3, with D hard to call. The CDR3 runs to 11 residues. V was pared by 8 bases and J by 2 bases, with 5 bases between. Germline-derived CDR1 and CDR2 are SEHNR and FQNEAQ (reference sequence). CDR3: CASSYTDTQYF. As DNA, the CDR3 is TGTGCCAGCTCGTACACAGATACGCAGTATTTT.

The chain recombines TRBV27 with TRBJ2-7, with 8 bases matching TRBD1. The CDR3 runs to 15 residues. Germline CDR1 and CDR2: MNHEY and SMNVEV (reference sequence). V lost 3 bases and J lost 1; bases outside the gene matches: 5. CDR3 loop: CASSFITGGSYEQYF. Written as DNA, the CDR3 is TGTGCCAGCAGTTTTATAACAGGGGGATCCTACGAGCAGTACTTC.

This sequence joins TRBV19 and TRBJ2-5; TRBD2 aligns across 8 bases. Per the germline V gene, CDR1 is LNHDA and CDR2 is SQIVND (reference sequence). The CDR3 totals 16 residues. V dropped 4 bases and J dropped 3; count of bases not matched to a gene: 10. The DNA of the CDR3 is TGTGCCAGTAGTAGAGGTGAGGCAGCGGGAGAAGAGACCCAGTACTTC. It encodes CASSRGEAAGEETQYF. The whole variable domain, filled in from reference TRBV19 and TRBJ2-5, reads DGGITQSPKYLFRKEGQNVTLSCEQNLNHDAMYWYRQDPGQGLRLIYYSQIVNDFQKGDIAEGYSVSREKKESFPLTVTSAQKNPTAFYLCASSRGEAAGEETQYFGPGTRLLVL.

The chain has TRBV5-6 and TRBJ2-1; TRBD2 agrees at 10 bases. J gave up 2 bases and V 4 bases, and 9 bases lay outside the gene matches. Germline V gives CDR1 SGHDT, CDR2 YYEEEE. The CDR3 runs to 17 residues. CDR3 protein: CASSPRTSGITYNEQFF. CDR3 coding DNA: TGTGCCAGCAGCCCGCGAACTAGCGGGATTACCTACAATGAGCAGTTCTTC.

The V call is TRBV7-3, the J call TRBJ2-1; the D gene is possibly TRBD1 (5 bases). The CDR3 runs to 15 residues. From germline, CDR1 is SGHTA and CDR2 FQGTGA. V lost 0 bases and J 6 bases, leaving 12 bases between the germline ends. CDR3 nucleotide sequence: TGTGCCAGCAGCTTAACAAGGGGTTGGATCAATGAGCAGTTCTTC. Translated, it gives CASSLTRGWINEQFF.

The V call is TRBV9, the J call TRBJ2-5; maybe TRBD1 (5 bases). Germline-derived CDR1 and CDR2 are SGDLS and YYNGEE. V was pared by 3 bases and J by 5 bases, with 11 bases between. The CDR3 sequence is 13 residues long. DNA of the CDR3: TGTGCCAGCAGCGGCCGGAAGGGGGAGACCCAGTACTTC. It is translated as CASSGRKGETQYF.

This sequence joins TRBV29-1 and TRBJ1-1, with D perhaps matching TRBD1 (6 bases). CDR1 and CDR2 from the germline V gene are SQVTM and ANQGSEA. The V end was cut by 4 bases, the J end by 6 bases, with 18 bases between. The CDR3 has 14 residues. CDR3 region: CSVVLYREDAEAFF. The CDR3 region has the DNA TGCAGCGTTGTGTTATACAGGGAAGATGCTGAAGCTTTCTTT.

This chain uses TRBV7-8 with TRBJ1-1; 7 bases are a match to TRBD1. V shed 5 bases and J 1 base; nucleotides not matched to a gene: 7. The CDR3 is 15 residues long. Germline loops: CDR1 SGHVS, CDR2 FQNEAQ. DNA for the CDR3: TGTGCCAGCAGCCTAACGACAGGGTCGAACACTGAAGCTTTCTTT. This sequence encodes CASSLTTGSNTEAFF. Filled out from reference TRBV7-8 and TRBJ1-1, the complete variable domain reads GAGVSQSPRYKVAKRGQDVALRCDPISGHVSLFWYQQALGQGPEFLTYFQNEAQLDKSGLPSDRFFAERPEGSVSTLKIQRTQQEDSAVYLCASSLTTGSNTEAFFGQGTRLTVV.

V gene TRBV6-5 combines with J gene TRBJ1-5; 7 bases line up with TRBD1. The CDR3 has 16 residues. V was pared by 2 bases and J by 3 bases, with 7 bases of the junction left unmatched. CDR1 and CDR2 from the germline V gene are MNHEY and SVGAGI. Written as DNA, the CDR3 is TGTGCCAGCAGTTACGGGCAGGGGGGTTCCAATCAGCCCCAGCATTTT. It translates to CASSYGQGGSNQPQHF.

The V and J genes are TRBV6-5 and TRBJ1-1, with 7 bases identical to TRBD1. The germline gives CDR1 MNHEY, CDR2 SVGAGI. The junction had 6 bases not matched to a gene; V was cut back by 5 bases and J by 0 bases. This CDR3 spans 15 amino acids. CDR3 bases: TGTGCCAGCAGTCCGGAAGACAGGGTGAACACTGAAGCTTTCTTT. It specifies CASSPEDRVNTEAFF.

This chain joins TRBV19 and TRBJ1-3; D not resolved. Germline V gene lookup returns CDR1 LNHDA and CDR2 SQIVND (reference sequence). V was shortened by 6 bases and J by 0 bases, with 9 bases between the two germline ends. The CDR3 has 14 residues. This chain's CDR3 is CASRWATSGNTIYF. In DNA form, the CDR3 reads TGTGCCAGTAGGTGGGCAACCTCTGGAAACACCATATATTTT.